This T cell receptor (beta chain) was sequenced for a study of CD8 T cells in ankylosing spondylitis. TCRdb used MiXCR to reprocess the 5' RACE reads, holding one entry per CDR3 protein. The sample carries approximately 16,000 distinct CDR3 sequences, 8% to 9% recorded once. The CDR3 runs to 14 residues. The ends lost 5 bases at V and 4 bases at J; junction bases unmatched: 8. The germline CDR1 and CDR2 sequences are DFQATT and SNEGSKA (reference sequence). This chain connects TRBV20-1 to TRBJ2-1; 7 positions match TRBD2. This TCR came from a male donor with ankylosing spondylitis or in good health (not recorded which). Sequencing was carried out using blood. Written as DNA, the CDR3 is TGCAGTGCTCGTCCGGGACTACCTTACAATGAGCAGTTCTTC. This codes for CSARPGLPYNEQFF.